This TCR beta chain came from a study of cytomegalovirus exposure and HLA in healthy donors. Overall study results and limits: Reportedly, diagnosis of cytomegalovirus status by the classifier showed high specificity and sensitivity. Several of the most significant clusters were apparently associated with common viral pathogens in a later analysis. In a later analysis, a missense DCLRE1C variant was linked to TCR beta V- and J-gene trimming.

Researchers ran the PCR with 60 Vbeta and 13 Jbeta primers. Sequencing was performed with immunoSEQ multiplex PCR; in TCRdb, only in-frame clones are kept and a portion is missing. Found here are 95,000 to 150,000 clones, about 80% of them singletons; the top ten hold about 1.8%. With respect to this clone: Antigen unknown.

This sequence was found in a man aged 18 to 35 in good health and CMV-seronegative. The specimen sequenced was PBMCs.

The CDR3 protein is CASSLVTSGGETQYF. CDR3 DNA: TGTGCCAGCAGCTTAGTTACTAGCGGGGGTGAGACCCAGTACTTC. The chain carries TRBV11-1 and TRBJ2-5, with 11 bases that match TRBD2. This CDR3 comprises 15 residues. The germline V gene has CDR1 SGHAT and CDR2 FQDESV (reference sequence). The ends lost 1 base at V and 5 bases at J; junction bases unmatched: 3.